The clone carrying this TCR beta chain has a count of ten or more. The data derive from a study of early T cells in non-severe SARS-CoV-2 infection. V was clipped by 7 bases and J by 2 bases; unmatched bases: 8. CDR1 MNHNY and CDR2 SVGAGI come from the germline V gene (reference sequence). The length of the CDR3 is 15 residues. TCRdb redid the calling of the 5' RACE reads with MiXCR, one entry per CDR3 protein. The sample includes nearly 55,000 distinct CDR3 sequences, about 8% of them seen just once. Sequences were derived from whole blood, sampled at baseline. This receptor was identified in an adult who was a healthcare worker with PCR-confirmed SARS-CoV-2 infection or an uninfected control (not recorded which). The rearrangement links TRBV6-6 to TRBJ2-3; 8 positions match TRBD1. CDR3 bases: TGTGCCAGCACCTGGGGACAGGCGAACACAGATACGCAGTATTTT. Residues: CASTWGQANTDTQYF.